The 21 T cell receptor beta chains reported below all come from one sample, sequenced in a study of T cell changes during pregnancy in multiple sclerosis. Clones were read by immunoSEQ multiplex PCR, and TCRdb kept only the in-frame ones, dropping some. The sample has approximately 49,000 clones, over 90% seen once. The starting material was peripheral blood, obtained after pregnancy. The source is a female donor with multiple sclerosis, enrolled in a pregnancy study.

This rearrangement joins TRBV5-5 to TRBJ1-5, with 7 bases that match TRBD1. V shed 0 bases, J shed 6 bases, and the junction held 6 bases outside the gene matches. Germline loops: CDR1 SGHKS, CDR2 YYEKEE (reference sequence). There are 15 residues in the CDR3. The CDR3 nucleotides read TGTGCCAGCAGCTTGGAGCCAGGGGGTAGTCAGCCCCAGCATTTT. Translated: CASSLEPGGSQPQHF.

The table lists this clone with a few counts. The chain is built from TRBV7-3 and TRBJ2-1; tentatively, D is TRBD1 (6 bases). The germline V gene has CDR1 SGHTA and CDR2 FQGTGA. This CDR3 has 16 residues. The germline V and J ends were trimmed by 2 bases and 2 bases, with 13 bases remaining between them. The CDR3 DNA is TGTGCCAGCAGCTTACGCCAGGGGAGCACCTACAATGAGCAGTTCTTC. This translates into CASSLRQGSTYNEQFF. Full variable domain (rest looked up from reference TRBV7-3 and TRBJ2-1): GAGVSQTPSNKVTEKGKYVELRCDPISGHTALYWYRQSLGQGPEFLIYFQGTGAADDSGLPNDRFFAVRPEGSVSTLKIQRTERGDSAVYLCASSLRQGSTYNEQFFGPGTRLTVL.

This chain connects TRBV6-5 to TRBJ2-7; 7 nucleotides align to TRBD2. V was pared by 6 bases and J by 0 bases, with 8 bases of the junction left unmatched. The length of the CDR3 is 15 residues. The germline V gene encodes CDR1 MNHEY and CDR2 SVGAGI. CDR3 protein: CASRAEAGSSYEQYF. DNA of the CDR3: TGTGCCAGCAGGGCTGAAGCGGGGAGCTCCTACGAGCAGTACTTC.

The chain links TRBV6-5 to TRBJ1-1; D unresolved. The CDR3 length is 13 residues. The V end lost 5 bases, the J end lost 0 bases, and 7 bases lay between the germline ends. The germline gives CDR1 MNHEY, CDR2 SVGAGI. The CDR3 spells CASSLGLNTEAFF. The DNA for the CDR3 is TGTGCCAGCAGTCTCGGGTTGAACACTGAAGCTTTCTTT.

The chain recombines TRBV4-3 with TRBJ1-2; weak D call: TRBD1 (6 bases). CDR1 and CDR2 from the germline V gene are LGHNA and YSLEER. The length of the CDR3 is 14 residues. V was pared by 0 bases and J by 8 bases, with 13 bases between. The CDR3 here is CASSQDRGARGYTF. CDR3 nucleotides: TGCGCCAGCAGCCAAGATCGGGGGGCGCGAGGCTACACCTTC.

The rearrangement joins TRBV14 to TRBJ2-3; 10 nucleotides match TRBD2. J lost 4 bases, V lost 2 bases, and 9 bases had no gene match. CDR3 length equals 17 residues. CDR1 is SGHDN and CDR2 is FVKESK in the germline V gene. The CDR3 coding sequence is TGTGCCAGCAGCCAACTAGCGGGGGCTCTTGAGGCAGATACGCAGTATTTT. Protein sequence: CASSQLAGALEADTQYF. Variable domain in full (rest from reference TRBV14 and TRBJ2-3): EAGVTQFPSHSVIEKGQTVTLRCDPISGHDNLYWYRRVMGKEIKFLLHFVKESKQDESGMPNNRFLAERTGGTYSTLKVQPAELEDSGVYFCASSQLAGALEADTQYFGPGTRLTVL.

This clone has at least ten counts. The rearrangement joins TRBV4-2 to TRBJ2-5; 9 positions agree with TRBD2. V shed 0 bases, J shed 1 base, and the junction held 0 bases outside the gene matches. Germline CDR1 LGHNA, CDR2 YNFKEQ. The CDR3 runs to 15 residues. CDR3 region: CASSQERGGQETQYF. In DNA form, the CDR3 reads TGTGCCAGCAGCCAAGAGCGGGGGGGCCAAGAGACCCAGTACTTC.

The V and J genes are TRBV7-8 and TRBJ2-1, with 13 nucleotides matching TRBD2. V lost 0 bases and J lost 8; bases outside the gene matches: 7. Per germline, CDR1 SGHVS and CDR2 FQNEAQ. The CDR3 is made up of 17 amino acids. The CDR3 DNA follows: TGTGCCAGCAGCTTAGCGCAACTAGCGGGGGGGATCGATGAGCAGTTCTTC. Its translation: CASSLAQLAGGIDEQFF. Complete variable domain (other parts from reference TRBV7-8 and TRBJ2-1): GAGVSQSPRYKVAKRGQDVALRCDPISGHVSLFWYQQALGQGPEFLTYFQNEAQLDKSGLPSDRFFAERPEGSVSTLKIQRTQQEDSAVYLCASSLAQLAGGIDEQFFGPGTRLTVL.

The rearrangement uses TRBV11-1 and TRBJ2-5; TRBD2 agrees at 8 bases. The CDR3 loop spans 17 amino acids. Germline CDR1 SGHAT, CDR2 FQDESV (reference sequence). V lost 5 bases, J lost 2 bases, and 13 bases stayed unmatched. The CDR3 DNA follows: TGTGCCAGCAGCGGACGACTAGGGCGGGGGGCTCAAGAGACCCAGTACTTC. Translation: CASSGRLGRGAQETQYF.

The rearrangement joins TRBV5-1 to TRBJ1-4; 9 bases match TRBD1. CDR1 SGHRS and CDR2 YFSETQ come from the germline V gene. V was pared by 5 bases and J by 7 bases, with 6 bases of the junction left unmatched. The CDR3 extends over 14 amino acids. The CDR3 is CASSPTGGGEKLFF. The CDR3 DNA is TGCGCCAGCAGTCCGACAGGGGGGGGTGAAAAACTGTTTTTT. The whole variable domain, remainder taken from reference TRBV5-1 and TRBJ1-4, is KAGVTQTPRYLIKTRGQQVTLSCSPISGHRSVSWYQQTPGQGLQFLFEYFSETQRNKGNFPGRFSGRQFSNSRSEMNVSTLELGDSALYLCASSPTGGGEKLFFGSGTQLSVL.

The J gene is TRBJ1-2, the V gene TRBV10-3; perhaps TRBD1 as D (6 bases). Per the germline V gene, CDR1 is ENHRY and CDR2 is SYGVKD. CDR3 length equals 15 residues. The V gene lost 7 bases and the J gene lost 3 bases, with 18 bases spanning the gap. This CDR3 reads CAIMDQGREDYGYTF. The DNA of the CDR3 is TGTGCCATCATGGACCAGGGGAGAGAGGACTATGGCTACACCTTC.

The chain has TRBV4-1 and TRBJ1-4; TRBD1 matches 10 bases. V lost 3 bases and J lost 6; bases outside the gene matches: 13. The CDR3 covers 18 residues. CDR1 MGHRA and CDR2 YSYEKL come from the germline V gene. CDR3 amino acids: CASSQPGQGFSRDEKLFF. As DNA, the CDR3 is TGCGCCAGCAGCCAGCCGGGACAGGGGTTCTCACGGGATGAAAAACTGTTTTTT.

The chain carries TRBV6-5 and TRBJ2-5; D is possibly TRBD1 (6 bases). V was trimmed by 0 bases and J by 0 bases, leaving 8 bases between them. Germline V CDR1 and CDR2: MNHEY, SVGAGI. The CDR3 covers 15 residues. CDR3 DNA: TGTGCCAGCAGTTACTCTCAGGGGTACCAAGAGACCCAGTACTTC. Encoded protein: CASSYSQGYQETQYF.

The gene calls are TRBV7-9 and TRBJ2-7; D gene unclear. V was cut by 4 bases and J by 5 bases, with 15 bases left in between. This CDR3 contains 14 residues. Germline CDR1 SEHNR, CDR2 FQNEAQ (reference sequence). The CDR3 loop is CASSSGDYWNEQYF. The CDR3 bases are TGTGCCAGCAGCTCCGGAGATTACTGGAACGAGCAGTACTTC.

The genes are TRBV5-6 and TRBJ2-4; TRBD2 matches at 9 bases. CDR3 size: 17 residues. Per the germline V gene, CDR1 is SGHDT and CDR2 is YYEEEE. The trim removed 2 bases at V and 6 bases at J, leaving 12 bases unmatched. CDR3 coding DNA: TGTGCCAGCAGCTTAGGCGGGAGGGGGGCAAAAAGAAACATTCAGTACTTC. Translated, it gives CASSLGGRGAKRNIQYF.

The chain has TRBV18 and TRBJ2-1; D perhaps matches TRBD2 (6 bases). Germline-derived CDR1 and CDR2 are KGHSH and LQKENI. There are 15 residues in the CDR3. Between the trimmed V and J ends, which lost 3 bases and 7 bases, there was a span of 16 bases. The CDR3 region is CASSPEVPRGNEQFF. CDR3 coding DNA: TGTGCCAGCTCACCTGAGGTTCCCCGGGGGAATGAGCAGTTCTTC.

This chain links TRBV7-3 with TRBJ1-1, with D hard to call. Germline CDR1 SGHTA, CDR2 FQGTGA. The CDR3 sequence is 14 residues long. V lost 3 bases to trimming and J lost 3 bases, with 11 bases between them. CDR3 loop: CASSFFHGDTEAFF. DNA for the CDR3: TGTGCCAGCAGCTTTTTTCACGGGGACACTGAAGCTTTCTTT. The full variable domain, completed using reference TRBV7-3 and TRBJ1-1, is GAGVSQTPSNKVTEKGKYVELRCDPISGHTALYWYRQSLGQGPEFLIYFQGTGAADDSGLPNDRFFAVRPEGSVSTLKIQRTERGDSAVYLCASSFFHGDTEAFFGQGTRLTVV.

This sequence joins TRBV7-8 and TRBJ2-3; D is possibly TRBD1 (6 bases). The CDR3 is 15 amino acids. Deletions cut 5 bases from V and 3 bases from J, with 15 bases between. Per the germline V gene, CDR1 is SGHVS and CDR2 is FQNEAQ. The CDR3 region is CASSQQGYGTDTQYF. CDR3 nucleotide sequence: TGTGCCAGCAGCCAGCAGGGGTACGGGACAGATACGCAGTATTTT.

The chain has TRBV19 and TRBJ1-1, with D unclear. The length of the CDR3 is 11 residues. V shed 5 bases and J shed 7 bases, with 8 bases lying between them. Germline CDR1 and CDR2: LNHDA and SQIVND (reference sequence). In DNA, the CDR3 is TGTGCCAGTAGTTCTCAGGTTGAAGCTTTCTTT. Its translation: CASSSQVEAFF.

V and J are TRBV27 and TRBJ2-1; 9 positions agree with TRBD2. The CDR3 covers 15 residues. Germline V gives CDR1 MNHEY, CDR2 SMNVEV (reference sequence). V dropped 3 bases and J dropped 1; count of bases not matched to a gene: 1. The CDR3 sequence: CASSLLAGSYNEQFF. The CDR3 coding sequence is TGTGCCAGCAGTTTGCTAGCGGGGTCCTACAATGAGCAGTTCTTC.

The chain has TRBV19 and TRBJ2-7; TRBD2 matches at 8 bases. Germline V gives CDR1 LNHDA, CDR2 SQIVND (reference sequence). The CDR3 sequence is 15 residues long. Losses at the gene ends were 9 bases for V and 2 bases for J; bases not matched to a gene: 12. This chain's CDR3 is CASGASGGHPYEQYF. CDR3 bases: TGTGCCAGCGGTGCCAGCGGGGGCCACCCCTACGAGCAGTACTTC.